This TCR beta chain came from a study of cytomegalovirus exposure and HLA in healthy donors. Whole-study context: Approximately 85 million unique TCRs from HLA-typed donors were held in an early release of data.

About this clone: Its target is unknown.

PCR used 60 Vbeta primers and 13 Jbeta primers. Repertoires were generated with immunoSEQ multiplex PCR, while TCRdb's copy carries only in-frame clones and drops some. The sample has approximately 140,000 clones, 70% to 85% seen once. The study, taken as a whole, reports: A list of about 180 TCR beta chains associated with cytomegalovirus was given.

CDR1 is SGHDT and CDR2 is YYEEEE in the germline V gene. This CDR3 contains 14 residues. Trimming cost V 0 bases and J 1 base, with 6 bases left between them. The specimen was PBMCs. The sequence was obtained from a male donor in good health and CMV-seronegative. The V call is TRBV5-6, the J call TRBJ2-3; weak D call: TRBD2 (5 bases). The CDR3 region has the DNA TGTGCCAGCAGCTTGGTTAGCGGCACAGATACGCAGTATTTT. As protein: CASSLVSGTDTQYF.